This TCR beta chain was sequenced during a study of graft-versus-host responses after intestinal transplantation. The wider study: Grafts were multivisceral, liver-intestinal, or isolated intestinal. Every transplant recipient was induced with anti-thymocyte globulin, then maintained on tacrolimus and steroids for approximately three years. Whole-study results and caveats: Association was observed between peak circulating GvH clone levels and early post-transplant HvG declines. Graft-donor T cell macrochimerism in patients accompanied high graft-versus-host to host-versus-graft clonal ratios in allografts.

Remarks on this clone: What it binds is unknown.

Germline V gene sequence: CDR1 ENHRY, CDR2 SYGVKD. The CDR3 consists of 14 residues. V shed 7 bases and J shed 4 bases, with 17 bases lying between them. The protocol was immunoSEQ multiplex PCR, while the TCRdb copy is restricted to in-frame clones and leaves out a portion. The profile shows roughly 40,000 clones, approximately 95% of them singletons. Sequenced material: PBMCs, taken less than 750 days after intestinal transplantation. The chain joins TRBV10-3 to TRBJ2-7, with a possible D match to TRBD2 (6 bases). This clonotype was obtained from a human patient who received an intestinal transplant, so some T cells may come from the graft donor. CDR3 DNA sequence: TGTGCCATCAAGGGAGGCGGGATGGCTTACGAGCAGTACTTC. Translated, it gives CAIKGGGMAYEQYF.